The 8 T cell receptor beta chains reported below all come from one sample, sequenced in a study of T-cell memory formation after mild COVID-19. Each CDR3 protein is one row after TCRdb ran MiXCR on the 5' RACE reads. The table lists around 370,000 distinct CDR3 sequences, about 21% of them singletons, with around 12% in the top ten. The sequenced sample consisted of PBMCs or a T cell subset sorted from them (not recorded which). These receptors originate from an adult woman who had mild COVID-19 (a few samples of this study predate the infection). Cell type and time point are not known.

This clonotype occurred a few times. The rearrangement uses TRBV12-3 or TRBV12-4 and TRBJ1-2; the match to TRBD1 covers 11 bases. This CDR3 comprises 14 residues. J gave up 4 bases and V 5 bases, and 3 bases lay outside the gene matches. The CDR3 nucleotides read TGTGCCAGCAGTCGGACAGGGGGCGTCTATGGCTACACCTTC. Encoded protein: CASSRTGGVYGYTF.

In this sample, this clonotype turned up many times. The chain recombines TRBV5-1 with TRBJ2-1; maybe TRBD1 (5 bases). Deletions cut 6 bases from V and 4 bases from J, with 14 bases between. The CDR3 has 14 residues. From germline, CDR1 is SGHRS and CDR2 YFSETQ. The CDR3 loop is CASMAWGAYNEQFF. CDR3 bases: TGCGCCAGCATGGCTTGGGGCGCTTACAATGAGCAGTTCTTC.

This clonotype turned up a few times. This chain joins TRBV24-1 and TRBJ2-7; 8 bases map to TRBD1. With 4 bases clipped from V and 3 bases from J, the junction kept 4 bases outside the gene matches. Germline values: CDR1 KGHDR, CDR2 SFDVKD. The CDR3 is 14 residues long. CDR3 region: CATSDRGTGYEQYF. The CDR3 nucleotides are TGTGCCACCAGTGACCGCGGGACAGGCTACGAGCAGTACTTC.

This clonotype was seen a few times. The rearrangement links TRBV19 to TRBJ2-5; D might be TRBD2 (6 bases). The germline gives CDR1 LNHDA, CDR2 SQIVND (reference sequence). This CDR3 spans 15 amino acids. Between the trimmed V and J ends, which lost 7 bases and 3 bases, there was a span of 18 bases. The CDR3 loop is CASTQGVAGKETQYF. The CDR3 DNA follows: TGTGCCAGTACACAAGGGGTCGCGGGAAAAGAGACCCAGTACTTC.

The rearrangement joins TRBV12-3 or TRBV12-4 to TRBJ2-1, with no clear D. The germline V and J ends were trimmed by 0 bases and 3 bases, with 6 bases remaining between them. The length of the CDR3 is 14 residues. The chain's CDR3 is CASSLANLYNEQFF. In DNA form, the CDR3 reads TGTGCCAGCAGTTTAGCGAACCTCTACAATGAGCAGTTCTTC.

This chain connects TRBV20-1 to TRBJ2-2; tentatively, D is TRBD1 or TRBD2 (6 bases each). This CDR3 has 12 amino acids. The V end lost 7 bases, the J end lost 7 bases, and 13 bases lay between the germline ends. Germline assignment: CDR1 DFQATT and CDR2 SNEGSKA (reference sequence). CDR3 loop: CSGLQGGGELFF. CDR3 nucleotides: TGCAGTGGTCTACAGGGAGGCGGGGAGCTGTTTTTT.

This chain links TRBV18 with TRBJ1-5, with 7 bases matching TRBD1. The germline V gene has CDR1 KGHSH and CDR2 LQKENI. Trimming removed 0 bases from V and 8 bases from J; junction bases left unmatched: 13. This CDR3 has 17 amino acids. Here the CDR3 DNA reads TGTGCCAGCTCACCACCAAGTCAGACAGGGCTTATCGAGCCCCAGCATTTT. Translated: CASSPPSQTGLIEPQHF.

The rearrangement uses TRBV6-5 and TRBJ2-3, with 8 bases fitting TRBD2. Germline lookup yields CDR1 MNHEY and CDR2 SVGAGI. J was trimmed by 4 bases and V by 4 bases; bases with no gene match: 7. This CDR3 comprises 15 residues. CDR3 DNA sequence: TGTGCCAGCAGTTCTACGACTAGCGTCTCAGATACGCAGTATTTT. This gives the protein CASSSTTSVSDTQYF.